Presented here are 10 T cell receptor beta chains from one specimen sequenced in a study of T-cell memory formation after mild COVID-19 (dated by TCRdb to the early 2020s). Libraries were made using 5' RACE. TCRdb lists the instrument as Illumina NovaSeq 6000. The public reads were reanalyzed by TCRdb: fastp trimming at Q25, MiXCR alignment, in-frame beta chains only. Rows are combined by CDR3 protein, so each entry shows the most common genes and DNA. The sample table records a few hundred thousand distinct CDR3 sequences; about a sixth of these occur just once. In total, the top ten clones hold around a fifth of the sample. The material sequenced was PBMCs or a T cell subset sorted from them (not recorded which). The origin of the receptors is a man aged 18 to 29 who had mild COVID-19 (a few samples of this study predate the infection). The sample titles of this study are shuffled in the database, so cell type and time point are left out; the donor was told from shared clones.

The chain has TRBV20-1 and TRBJ2-3, with TRBD2 as a possible D gene (7 bases). Per germline, CDR1 DFQATT and CDR2 SNEGSKA (reference sequence). The V end was cut by 6 bases, the J end by 3 bases, with 19 bases between. The CDR3 totals 15 residues. The CDR3 spells CSAIRWGGLTDTQYF. CDR3 coding DNA: TGCAGTGCCATACGGTGGGGGGGCCTGACAGATACGCAGTATTTT.

This chain links TRBV11-1 with TRBJ2-5; the D gene is possibly TRBD1 (7 bases). Deletions cut 5 bases from V and 0 bases from J, with 16 bases between. Looked up from germline, CDR1 is SGHAT and CDR2 is FQDESV (reference sequence). The CDR3 totals 16 residues. The CDR3: CASSALEGAHQETQYF. The CDR3 DNA sequence: TGTGCCAGCAGCGCCCTGGAGGGGGCCCACCAAGAGACCCAGTACTTC.

The table lists this clonotype with many counts. The genes are TRBV9 and TRBJ2-1; D gene unclear. The germline V and J ends were trimmed by 2 bases and 3 bases, with 3 bases remaining between them. Germline V gives CDR1 SGDLS, CDR2 YYNGEE. The CDR3 has 12 residues. CDR3 amino acids: CASSVNYNEQFF. CDR3 coding DNA: TGTGCCAGCAGCGTCAACTACAATGAGCAGTTCTTC.

This chain connects TRBV4-3 to TRBJ2-4; unclear D gene. Germline assignment: CDR1 LGHNA and CDR2 YSLEER. The V gene lost 1 base and the J gene lost 1 base, with 8 bases spanning the gap. The CDR3 extends over 15 amino acids. The CDR3 loop is CASSQVGAAKNIQYF. DNA for the CDR3: TGCGCCAGCAGCCAAGTAGGCGCGGCCAAAAACATTCAGTACTTC.

The chain links TRBV5-6 to TRBJ2-1, with 8 bases identical to TRBD2. Germline CDR1 is SGHDT and CDR2 is YYEEEE. This CDR3 spans 14 amino acids. The V gene end was trimmed by 5 bases and the J gene end by 3 bases; junction bases not matched to a gene: 4. CDR3 loop: CASRGTRFYNEQFF. The CDR3 DNA reads as TGTGCCAGCAGAGGGACTAGATTCTACAATGAGCAGTTCTTC.

This clonotype was detected many times. The rearrangement links TRBV7-9 to TRBJ2-3, with 12 bases identical to TRBD2. The CDR3 is 16 amino acids. J gave up 5 bases and V 3 bases, and 6 bases lay outside the gene matches. CDR1 and CDR2 (germline): SEHNR, FQNEAQ (reference sequence). The DNA of the CDR3 is TGTGCCAGCAGCTTGGCCCTAGCGGGGGGGCAAGATACGCAGTATTTT. It yields the protein CASSLALAGGQDTQYF.

The CDR3 nucleotides are TGTGCCAGCTCCTCGGAGGGGTCACCCCTCCACTTT. Amino acids: CASSSEGSPLHF. This chain joins TRBV18 and TRBJ1-6; D might be TRBD1 (5 bases). Germline V gives CDR1 KGHSH, CDR2 LQKENI. The V end lost 6 bases, the J end lost 10 bases, and 10 bases lay between the germline ends. The CDR3 runs 12 residues.

This clonotype was detected only a few times. The rearrangement uses TRBV12-5 and TRBJ2-1; D not resolved. Germline assignment: CDR1 LGHNT and CDR2 FRNRAP. The CDR3 totals 14 residues. Trimming pared 1 base from V and 8 bases from J, leaving 12 bases between. This CDR3 is CASGLEGAVDEQFF. CDR3 nucleotides: TGTGCTAGTGGTTTGGAGGGTGCGGTCGATGAGCAGTTCTTC.

This clonotype showed up just a few times. The V gene is TRBV4-3, the J gene TRBJ1-2; TRBD1 agrees at 7 bases. Germline trimming cut 6 bases from V and 2 bases from J; bases unmatched to any gene: 6. CDR3 length: 14 amino acids. CDR1 LGHNA and CDR2 YSLEER come from the germline V gene. The CDR3 is CASSPGQLNYGYTF. For the CDR3, the DNA is TGCGCCAGCAGTCCGGGACAGCTAAACTATGGCTACACCTTC.

This clonotype occurred once. The chain links TRBV3-1 to TRBJ2-3; 10 bases line up with TRBD2. This CDR3 region has 15 residues. The germline V gene encodes CDR1 LGHDT and CDR2 YNNKEL (reference sequence). The J segment lost 3 bases and the V segment lost 4 bases, leaving 4 bases of the junction unmatched. The CDR3 nucleotides read TGTGCCAGCAGCCGGAGCGGGGGGGCTACAGATACGCAGTATTTT. It encodes CASSRSGGATDTQYF.